One and the same sample provided the 32 T cell receptor beta chains below, sequenced in a study of identical twins. TCRdb used MiXCR to reprocess the 5' RACE reads, holding one entry per CDR3 protein. The table has 200,000 to 250,000 distinct CDR3 sequences, approximately 8% seen once; the top ten hold 5% to 6%. These sequences were also reported in another study, on yellow fever vaccine responses in identical twins.

The material sequenced was CD8+ T cells sorted from blood. The receptors originated from a woman aged 18-29 years in good health.

This clonotype was counted a few times. This sequence joins TRBV27 and TRBJ1-2, with no clear D. From germline, CDR1 is MNHEY and CDR2 SMNVEV (reference sequence). V lost 5 bases, J lost 4 bases, and 14 bases lay in between. The length of the CDR3 is 14 residues. Here the CDR3 reads CASSAFPGFYGYTF. CDR3 in DNA: TGTGCCAGCAGTGCCTTCCCTGGGTTCTATGGCTACACCTTC.

This clonotype was observed at least ten times. The rearrangement joins TRBV4-1 to TRBJ1-5; D uncertain. CDR3 length: 16 amino acids. V dropped 1 base and J dropped 0 bases, with 10 bases sitting between them. In germline, CDR1 is MGHRA, CDR2 YSYEKL. The DNA of the CDR3 is TGCGCCAGCAGCCAAGCAGAGTCTAATAGCAATCAGCCCCAGCATTTT. As protein: CASSQAESNSNQPQHF.

This clonotype was observed a few times. The rearrangement uses TRBV4-1 and TRBJ2-1; no clear D gene. V was shortened by 0 bases and J by 1 base, with 7 bases between the two germline ends. The germline CDR1 and CDR2 sequences are MGHRA and YSYEKL. The CDR3 length is 15 residues. CDR3 sequence: CASSQDPGSYNEQFF. As DNA, the CDR3 is TGCGCCAGCAGCCAAGACCCGGGTTCCTACAATGAGCAGTTCTTC.

There are many counts of this clonotype. This chain connects TRBV24-1 to TRBJ2-1; D is possibly TRBD1 or TRBD2 (6 bases each). The CDR3 runs 15 residues. Germline values: CDR1 KGHDR, CDR2 SFDVKD. The V end was cut by 5 bases, the J end by 4 bases, with 14 bases between. CDR3 region: CATSVLGGLYNEQFF. The CDR3 region has the DNA TGTGCCACCAGTGTATTGGGGGGCCTTTACAATGAGCAGTTCTTC.

The CDR3 here is CASGLVIAGGQSSYNEQFF. For the CDR3, the DNA is TGTGCTAGTGGTTTGGTGATAGCGGGAGGGCAGAGCTCCTACAATGAGCAGTTCTTC. This rearrangement joins TRBV12-5 to TRBJ2-1; 11 bases align to TRBD2. The CDR3 is 19 amino acids. Germline V CDR1 and CDR2: LGHNT, FRNRAP. V was pared by 0 bases and J by 0 bases, with 7 bases of the junction left unmatched.

The chain is built from TRBV6-6 and TRBJ1-2; D is undetermined. Germline assignment: CDR1 MNHNY and CDR2 SVGAGI (reference sequence). This CDR3 region has 13 residues. V lost 6 bases to trimming and J lost 2 bases, with 10 bases between them. The CDR3 protein is CASSEQRNYGYTF. CDR3 DNA sequence: TGTGCCAGCAGCGAACAGCGAAACTATGGCTACACCTTC.

This clonotype was found a few times. V gene TRBV10-3 combines with J gene TRBJ2-7; TRBD2 might be the D (5 bases). The CDR3 consists of 13 residues. Germline lookup yields CDR1 ENHRY and CDR2 SYGVKD. The V end was cut by 5 bases, the J end by 0 bases, with 8 bases between. CDR3 sequence reads: CAISSGDSYEQYF. In DNA, the CDR3 is TGTGCCATCAGTAGCGGCGACTCCTACGAGCAGTACTTC.

This clonotype was detected once. The gene calls are TRBV27 and TRBJ2-1, with D possibly matching TRBD1 (6 bases). Germline CDR1 MNHEY, CDR2 SMNVEV (reference sequence). The CDR3 has 14 amino acids. V dropped 5 bases and J dropped 4 bases, with 12 bases sitting between them. The DNA of the CDR3 is TGTGCCAGCAGTCCCGACAGGAGGTACAATGAGCAGTTCTTC. Translation gives CASSPDRRYNEQFF.

This clonotype has more than one count but fewer than ten. CDR3 DNA sequence: TGTGCCAGCAGCCAAGAGACGGCCCGTTGGGAGGGGGCCAACGTCCTGACTTTC. Translated, it gives CASSQETARWEGANVLTF. The gene calls are TRBV3-1 and TRBJ2-6; maybe TRBD2 (5 bases). Trimming pared 0 bases from V and 4 bases from J, leaving 16 bases between. Germline V gene sequence: CDR1 LGHDT, CDR2 YNNKEL (reference sequence). The CDR3 sequence is 18 residues long.

This clonotype was observed a few times. The rearrangement joins TRBV10-2 to TRBJ1-1; weak D call: TRBD1 (5 bases). CDR1 WSHSY and CDR2 SAAADI come from the germline V gene. The CDR3 runs 15 residues. V was shortened by 0 bases and J by 0 bases, with 8 bases between the two germline ends. CDR3 bases: TGCGCCAGCAGTGAGTCGCAGGGTTTGAACACTGAAGCTTTCTTT. Protein sequence: CASSESQGLNTEAFF.

This clonotype was counted only a few times. The chain couples TRBV7-8 to TRBJ2-7, with D possibly being TRBD1 (6 bases). Trimming shortened V by 1 base and J by 3 bases, and 19 bases separated the two germline ends. Germline values: CDR1 SGHVS, CDR2 FQNEAQ. This CDR3 has 17 residues. CDR3: CASSLVGLVGRGYEQYF. CDR3 coding DNA: TGTGCCAGCAGCTTAGTGGGTCTGGTAGGCAGGGGCTACGAGCAGTACTTC.

The rearrangement uses TRBV28 and TRBJ2-3; the D gene could be TRBD1 or TRBD2 (5 bases each). The V gene's germline CDR1 is MDHEN and CDR2 SYDVKM. Trimming took 10 bases from V and 1 from J, leaving 18 bases between them. The CDR3 is 15 amino acids. The chain's CDR3 is CATHPGTRGTDTQYF. The CDR3 DNA reads as TGTGCCACCCACCCCGGGACCAGGGGCACAGATACGCAGTATTTT.

This clonotype was counted a few times. V is TRBV15 and J is TRBJ2-3, with D unclear. The CDR3 runs to 16 residues. From germline, CDR1 is LNHNV and CDR2 YYDKDF (reference sequence). Trimming took 3 bases from V and 0 from J, leaving 13 bases between them. The CDR3 spells CATSSGTRGSTDTQYF. DNA for the CDR3: TGTGCCACCAGCAGCGGCACTCGCGGAAGCACAGATACGCAGTATTTT.

This clonotype was found a few times. The V gene is TRBV12-3 or TRBV12-4, the J gene TRBJ2-1; the D gene is possibly TRBD1 (5 bases). The CDR3 is 15 amino acids. The germline V and J ends were trimmed by 10 bases and 0 bases, with 16 bases remaining between them. The CDR3 DNA follows: TGTGCCACCCCGCACCCAGGGTCCTCCTACAATGAGCAGTTCTTC. Encoded protein: CATPHPGSSYNEQFF.

This chain connects TRBV15 to TRBJ2-2; D gene ambiguous. V was clipped by 5 bases and J by 6 bases, with 7 bases between them. Looked up from germline, CDR1 is LNHNV and CDR2 is YYDKDF (reference sequence). This CDR3 is 12 amino acids long. CDR3 region: CATSPLAGELFF. For the CDR3, the DNA is TGTGCCACCAGCCCCCTGGCCGGGGAGCTGTTTTTT.

This clonotype has a count of ten or more. The genes are TRBV4-1 and TRBJ2-4; 8 bases are shared with TRBD1. Trimming removed 4 bases from V and 1 base from J; junction bases left unmatched: 6. Germline V gene sequence: CDR1 MGHRA, CDR2 YSYEKL. CDR3 length equals 16 residues. CDR3 sequence: CASSPGQGRAKNIQYF. CDR3 nucleotide sequence: TGCGCCAGCAGCCCTGGACAGGGAAGGGCCAAAAACATTCAGTACTTC.

This sequence joins TRBV13 and TRBJ1-2, with TRBD1 identical over 9 bases. Germline CDR1 and CDR2: PRHDT and FYEKMQ (reference sequence). The CDR3 runs to 17 residues. After removal of 5 bases from V and 4 bases from J, the junction contained 14 bases not matched to a gene. CDR3 in amino acids: CASSTTGQGLTLYGYTF. Here the CDR3 DNA reads TGTGCCAGCAGCACCACGGGACAGGGCCTAACGCTCTATGGCTACACCTTC.

J is TRBJ1-4 and V is TRBV27; no reliable D call. CDR3 length: 13 residues. Trimming cost V 3 bases and J 8 bases, with 10 bases left between them. Germline V lookup: CDR1 MNHEY, CDR2 SMNVEV (reference sequence). CDR3 coding DNA: TGTGCCAGCAGTTTGAACAAAAGGGAAAAACTGTTTTTT. Its protein product is CASSLNKREKLFF.

The V gene is TRBV27, the J gene TRBJ2-3; TRBD2 matches at 7 bases. CDR3 length: 18 residues. From germline, CDR1 is MNHEY and CDR2 SMNVEV (reference sequence). The ends lost 4 bases at V and 4 bases at J; junction bases unmatched: 17. CDR3 amino acids: CASSYEGGVLAQPDTQYF. The CDR3 DNA reads as TGTGCCAGCAGTTACGAGGGAGGGGTCCTGGCCCAGCCAGATACGCAGTATTTT.

This clonotype was counted many times. V gene TRBV29-1 combines with J gene TRBJ2-3, with 11 bases lining up with TRBD2. The trim removed 3 bases at V and 2 bases at J, leaving 13 bases unmatched. CDR1 and CDR2 (germline): SQVTM, ANQGSEA. The CDR3 is made up of 18 amino acids. The CDR3 DNA follows: TGCAGCGTTGATAGCTTAGCGGGAGGGCCAGGGGCCACAGATACGCAGTATTTT. Translated: CSVDSLAGGPGATDTQYF.

The chain recombines TRBV7-9 with TRBJ2-1; D tentatively reads TRBD1 or TRBD2 (5 bases each). Trimming took 7 bases from V and 5 from J, leaving 12 bases between them. This CDR3 spans 13 amino acids. The germline V gene has CDR1 SEHNR and CDR2 FQNEAQ (reference sequence). CDR3 in DNA: TGTGCCAGCACCCTACGAGGGGACAATGAGCAGTTCTTC. As protein: CASTLRGDNEQFF.

This clonotype was observed a handful of times. V gene TRBV6-1 combines with J gene TRBJ2-7, with TRBD1 identical over 9 bases. The V segment lost 6 bases and the J segment 7 bases; nucleotides outside the gene matches: 10. The V gene's germline CDR1 is MNHNS and CDR2 SASEGT. The CDR3 contains 14 residues. The CDR3 sequence: CASSLGQGPEEQYV. The DNA for the CDR3 is TGTGCCAGCAGCCTCGGACAGGGGCCTGAGGAGCAGTACGTC.

Notes on this clonotype: Compared with germline, one end of the junction differs, possibly owing to a read error. This chain joins TRBV6-1 and TRBJ2-6; D possibly corresponds to TRBD2 (6 bases). Germline V gene lookup returns CDR1 MNHNS and CDR2 SASEGT. The CDR3 extends over 14 amino acids. The CDR3 coding sequence is TGTGCCAGCAGTGGCGGGAATGGGGTCAACGTCCTGACTTTC. Translated, it gives CASSGGNGVNVLTF.

V usage is TRBV20-1 and J usage is TRBJ2-2; 10 bases fit TRBD2. J gave up 1 base and V 2 bases, and 4 bases lay outside the gene matches. Looked up from germline, CDR1 is DFQATT and CDR2 is SNEGSKA (reference sequence). This CDR3 comprises 16 residues. The CDR3 DNA follows: TGCAGTGCTAGACCCCTAGCGGGAGAGAACACCGGGGAGCTGTTTTTT. Translating it yields CSARPLAGENTGELFF.

The chain has TRBV27 and TRBJ2-2, with a tentative D call TRBD1 (8 bases). Between the trimmed V and J ends, which lost 8 bases and 5 bases, there was a span of 18 bases. The CDR3 is 15 amino acids. Germline assignment: CDR1 MNHEY and CDR2 SMNVEV (reference sequence). CDR3 region: CASGIQGGWTGELFF. As DNA, the CDR3 is TGTGCCAGCGGCATACAGGGGGGGTGGACCGGGGAGCTGTTTTTT.

The chain employs TRBV7-6 and TRBJ1-2, with a possible D match to TRBD1 (6 bases). The germline V and J ends were trimmed by 6 bases and 4 bases, with 12 bases remaining between them. Per germline, CDR1 SGHVS and CDR2 FNYEAQ. This CDR3 has 13 amino acids. The CDR3 DNA sequence: TGTGCCAGCAGTTTAACGGACAGCTATGGCTACACCTTC. Residues: CASSLTDSYGYTF.

This clonotype has a handful of counts. The J gene is TRBJ2-7, the V gene TRBV6-5; weak D call: TRBD2 (6 bases). The CDR3 has 18 amino acids. V lost 0 bases to trimming and J lost 2 bases, with 20 bases between them. The germline V gene encodes CDR1 MNHEY and CDR2 SVGAGI. The CDR3 bases are TGTGCCAGCAGTTACTCGAGTCTAGCGACTCCATTGCCCTACGAGCAGTACTTC. Translation: CASSYSSLATPLPYEQYF.

This clonotype was counted at least ten times. V is TRBV5-1 and J is TRBJ2-7, with 7 bases aligning to TRBD1. J was trimmed by 1 base and V by 5 bases; bases with no gene match: 3. The germline gives CDR1 SGHRS, CDR2 YFSETQ. The CDR3 covers 13 residues. The CDR3 is CASRQGSSYEQYF. CDR3 coding DNA: TGCGCCAGCAGACAGGGGTCTTCCTACGAGCAGTACTTC.

This chain links TRBV7-8 with TRBJ2-2, with D hard to call. This CDR3 contains 13 residues. The germline V gene encodes CDR1 SGHVS and CDR2 FQNEAQ. Deletions cut 2 bases from V and 5 bases from J, with 6 bases between. As DNA, the CDR3 is TGTGCCAGCAGCTTAATGGTGACCGGGGAGCTGTTTTTT. Translating it yields CASSLMVTGELFF.

The sample holds many counts of this clonotype. The gene calls are TRBV6-5 and TRBJ1-6; a possible D gene is TRBD1 (5 bases). Germline assignment: CDR1 MNHEY and CDR2 SVGAGI. This CDR3 region has 13 residues. The V end lost 2 bases, the J end lost 10 bases, and 9 bases lay between the germline ends. The CDR3 is CASSYGRDSPLHF. For the CDR3, the DNA is TGTGCCAGCAGTTACGGAAGGGACTCACCCCTCCACTTT.

This clonotype was seen at least ten times. The chain joins TRBV29-1 to TRBJ2-1, with 9 nucleotides matching TRBD2. The CDR3 consists of 15 residues. J lost 4 bases, V lost 3 bases, and 7 bases had no gene match. The germline V gene encodes CDR1 SQVTM and CDR2 ANQGSEA. In DNA form, the CDR3 reads TGCAGCGTTGAGGGGCGGGAGGGCCATTACAATGAGCAGTTCTTC. Amino acid sequence: CSVEGREGHYNEQFF.

The J gene is TRBJ1-1, the V gene TRBV20-1; 8 bases are shared with TRBD1. Germline V gene data show CDR1 as DFQATT and CDR2 as SNEGSKA (reference sequence). With V trimmed by 0 bases and J by 5 bases, 8 bases remained unmatched. The CDR3 is made up of 15 amino acids. DNA for the CDR3: TGCAGTGCTAGAGATCATAGGGACAGGTGGACTGAAGCTTTCTTT. Translation: CSARDHRDRWTEAFF.